A single T cell receptor (beta chain) is shown here with its context. As yet, its antigen is unknown. This CDR3 is 19 amino acids long. The junction had 17 bases not matched to a gene; V was cut back by 5 bases and J by 1 base. Per germline, CDR1 LNHNV and CDR2 YYDKDF (reference sequence). This record belongs to a study of cytomegalovirus exposure and HLA in healthy donors. At the level of the study: Earlier findings included more than 95 million unique TCR beta sequences obtained from 180 million or so T cells. A preliminary data release comprised roughly 85 million unique TCRs obtained from HLA-typed donors.

The PCR ran on 60 Vbeta and 13 Jbeta primers. This table comes from immunoSEQ multiplex PCR, and its TCRdb copy is limited to in-frame clones, with some not included. In the table there are about 120,000 clones, 75% to 85% of which are singletons. Points from the study as a whole: Reports state that TCR beta sequences accurately predicted most subjects' HLA-A and HLA-B alleles.

Sequenced: PBMCs. The origin of this receptor is a man aged 35-49 years in good health and CMV-seronegative. The chain employs TRBV15 and TRBJ2-1; 7 bases match TRBD2. CDR3 amino acids: CATSGGGLAVSRSYNEQFF. As DNA, the CDR3 is TGTGCCACCAGCGGAGGAGGGCTAGCGGTGTCGAGGTCCTACAATGAGCAGTTCTTC.